This TCR beta chain is drawn from a study of cytomegalovirus exposure and HLA in healthy donors. As for this clone: The antigen remains unidentified.

PCR employed 60 Vbeta and 13 Jbeta primers. Profiled with immunoSEQ multiplex PCR; TCRdb holds only in-frame clones, not every one. The sample yields 150,000 to 160,000 clones, roughly 77% seen once. Germline V gene sequence: CDR1 SGHNT, CDR2 YYREEE (reference sequence). The ends lost 0 bases at V and 0 bases at J; junction bases unmatched: 2. The CDR3 consists of 16 residues. Whole-study findings and limits: Testing in vitro showed a few CMV-associated chains specific for CMV antigens. Within a later analysis, the majority of CMV-associated TCR beta chains appeared HLA-restricted. Accurate prediction of most subjects' HLA-A and HLA-B alleles from TCR beta sequences was reported.

The receptor's source is a man aged 30-40 years in good health and CMV-seropositive. The chain carries TRBV5-4 and TRBJ1-1; 10 positions match TRBD1. The sample consisted of PBMCs. In DNA, the CDR3 is TGTGCCAGCAGCTTGGGACAGGGGGCGGTGAACACTGAAGCTTTCTTT. Translation: CASSLGQGAVNTEAFF.